This T cell receptor (beta chain) is from a study of T cells in Graves' hyperthyroidism and ophthalmopathy. Findings and limits, study-wide: Clonotypes that were expanded in thyroid above 0.001 mostly appeared in blood too.

Stability of Graves' hyperthyroidism was defined as absent ophthalmopathy progression within 18 months. This clonotype was seen ten or more times. Its matching antigen is unknown. TCR beta CDR3 regions were amplified from RNA transcripts. When the TCR CDR3 underwent first-round RT-PCR, the HTBI primer set was used. TCRdb re-called the multiplex PCR reads through MiXCR, storing one row per CDR3 protein. The repertoire includes about 540,000 distinct CDR3 sequences, 46% of them detected once, and approximately 8.4% sits in the top ten. The CDR3 runs 16 residues. Germline V lookup: CDR1 LNHNV, CDR2 YYDKDF (reference sequence). The germline V and J ends were trimmed by 0 bases and 2 bases, with 14 bases remaining between them.

The gene calls are TRBV15 and TRBJ2-7; D may be TRBD1 (5 bases). The sample comprised peripheral blood or thyroid tissue (not recorded which). The sequence was obtained from a woman between 18 and 30 years old with Graves' hyperthyroidism. The chain's CDR3 is CATSRDYDSPTYEQYF. The CDR3 coding sequence is TGTGCCACCAGCAGAGATTATGACAGCCCAACCTACGAGCAGTACTTC.